A single sample gave rise to the 12 T cell receptor delta chains below, sequenced in a study of γδ T cells in repeated Plasmodium falciparum infection. Vgamma9/Vdelta2+ and Vdelta2-negative gammadelta T cells were flow-sorted from PBMC for bulk sequencing. TCRdb re-analyzed the multiplex PCR reads via CATT. The sample has some 100,000 delta-chain clones, about 1.5% seen once. Sequencing was carried out using gamma-delta T cells from blood. The receptors originated from a pool of human donors (malaria-infected and uninfected, not separated).

Regarding this clone: A read error is the likely source, as a far larger clone sits one nucleotide away. Other DNA sequences within the sample encode an identical CDR3. V usage is TRDV1 and J usage is TRDJ1; TRDD3 matches 12 bases. The J gene is absent in TCRdb and was assigned here via DNA matching to germline. The germline V gene has CDR1 TSWWSYY and CDR2 QGS. The CDR3 length is 19 residues. V shed 7 bases, J shed 0 bases, and the junction held 15 bases outside the gene matches. This CDR3 is CALALLGTGGYLYTDKLIF. CDR3 in DNA: TGTGCTCTTGCCCTACTCGGAACTGGGGGATACCTGTACACCGATAAACTCATCTTT.

In regard to this clone: A far larger clone is off by one base, so a read error is likely. This sample also contains other DNA sequences that code for the same CDR3. The chain couples TRDV2 to TRDJ1; 11 positions match TRDD3. The germline V gene encodes CDR1 GEAIGNYY and CDR2 EKD. This CDR3 contains 21 residues. CDR3 amino acids: CACDTVKASPGGYKETDKLIF. The CDR3 DNA follows: TGTGCCTGTGACACCGTGAAGGCTAGTCCTGGGGGATACAAAGAAACCGATAAGCTCATCTTT.

In the case of this clone: The protein held in TCRdb is that of a much larger clone and does not match this DNA's translation at residue 7, likely because of a read error; the protein shown is translated from the DNA. For the CDR3, the DNA is TGTGCTCTTGGGGAACGGACCGCCTTCATGGGGGATACGCCGTATAACACCGATAAACTCATCTTT. It is translated as CALGERTAFMGDTPYNTDKLIF. V is TRDV1 and J is TRDJ1; 11 bases line up with TRDD3. This CDR3 region has 22 residues. The germline V gene has CDR1 TSWWSYY and CDR2 QGS. J was trimmed by 0 bases and V by 1 base; bases with no gene match: 19.

This clone was recorded many times. The V call is TRDV1, the J call TRDJ1; 11 nucleotides align to TRDD3. TCRdb lists no J gene, so it was determined here by aligning the DNA to germline. This CDR3 comprises 18 residues. The J segment lost 7 bases and the V segment lost 1 base, leaving 14 bases of the junction unmatched. The germline CDR1 and CDR2 sequences are TSWWSYY and QGS. CDR3 sequence reads: CALGERRPLLGDTGKLIF. CDR3 sequence (DNA): TGTGCTCTTGGGGAACGTAGGCCCCTGTTGGGGGATACGGGTAAACTCATCTTT.

This clone was picked up a small number of times. The mismatch at residue 10 between this DNA's translation and the TCRdb protein of a much larger clone likely reflects a read error; the protein shown is translated from the DNA. The rearrangement uses TRDV1 and TRDJ1; no clear D. The J gene, absent from TCRdb, was called here by matching the DNA to germline. The CDR3 is made up of 13 amino acids. The ends were cut back, 4 bases at V and 9 bases at J, with 15 bases in the middle. CDR1 is TSWWSYY and CDR2 is QGS in the germline V gene. The CDR3 bases are TGTGCTCTTGGGGGCCGTCCCCTGGATGAACTCATCTTT. Its translation: CALGGRPLDELIF.

In the case of this clone: The TCRdb protein comes from a much larger clone and disagrees with this DNA's translation at residue 13, likely due to a read error; the protein given here is derived from the DNA. The chain couples TRDV1 to TRDJ2; perhaps TRDD2 as D (5 bases). TCRdb leaves out the J gene; it was filled in here by matching the DNA to germline. Germline assignment: CDR1 TSWWSYY and CDR2 QGS. CDR3 length: 25 residues. V lost 1 base, J lost 1 base, and 37 bases lay in between. The CDR3 DNA reads TGTGCTCTTGGGGAACCCTACCCATCTCCAATTCCGGCATCTCCGGCCCCCCATTTGACAGCACAACTCTTCTTT. It yields the protein CALGEPYPSPIPASPAPHLTAQLFF.

On this clone: TCRdb's protein, taken from a much larger clone, differs from this DNA's translation at residue 5, likely owing to a read error; the protein displayed comes from the DNA. V is TRDV1 and J is TRDJ1, with D perhaps TRDD3 (6 bases). No J segment appears in TCRdb, so it was assigned here by matching the sequence to germline. V lost 3 bases and J 0 bases, leaving 23 bases between the germline ends. The germline V gene has CDR1 TSWWSYY and CDR2 QGS. The length of the CDR3 is 19 residues. DNA for the CDR3: TGTGCTCTTGGGGATCCTGGGGTTCCCCACTACCCTAACACCGATAAACTCATCTTT. This codes for CALGDPGVPHYPNTDKLIF.

By sample share, this clone is medium-sized. Other nucleotide sequences in the sample specify the same CDR3. This chain links TRDV3 with TRDJ1; D unclear. Germline loops: CDR1 TVYSNPD, CDR2 GDNSRS (reference sequence). The V end was cut by 0 bases, the J end by 2 bases, with 10 bases between. The CDR3 is 13 amino acids. CDR3: CAFSGGPTDKLIF. The CDR3 DNA is TGTGCCTTTAGCGGTGGACCAACCGATAAACTCATCTTT.

At least ten counts were recorded for this clone. The gene calls are TRDV1 and TRDJ1, with D perhaps TRDD2 (5 bases). V was pared by 2 bases and J by 3 bases, with 25 bases between. The CDR3 spans 19 residues. Germline CDR1 and CDR2: TSWWSYY and QGS. The CDR3 reads CALGEKWVSFSGEADKLIF. As DNA, the CDR3 is TGTGCTCTTGGGGAAAAATGGGTTTCCTTCTCCGGAGAGGCCGATAAACTCATCTTT.

In its sample, this clone was seen a few times. TCRdb shows a much larger clone's protein in place of this DNA's translation, and the two differ at residue 8, likely through a read error; the protein shown is translated from the DNA. The chain links TRDV2 to TRDJ1; D remains unclear. As TCRdb names no J gene, one was assigned here on the basis of a DNA match to germline. Germline V lookup: CDR1 GEAIGNYY, CDR2 EKD. This CDR3 spans 16 amino acids. Trimming pared 3 bases from V and 0 bases from J, leaving 16 bases between. The CDR3 region is CACDGLVRAYTDKLIF. The CDR3 DNA reads as TGTGCCTGTGACGGGTTAGTGAGGGCTTACACCGATAAACTCATCTTT.

Note on this clone: This likely stems from a read error, as it lies one base from a far larger clone. Other DNA sequences of this sample code for an identical CDR3. The chain joins TRDV1 to TRDJ1, with a weak D call TRDD3 (5 bases). The CDR3 spans 21 residues. Deletions cut 0 bases from V and 3 bases from J, with 29 bases between. Germline assignment: CDR1 TSWWSYY and CDR2 QGS. The CDR3 DNA follows: TGTGCTCTTGGGGAACTAGCTCCCCCTTGGATCCATCGATACCTGTCCGATAAACTCATCTTT. Translated, it gives CALGELAPPWIHRYLSDKLIF.

This clone was detected many times. The chain recombines TRDV1 with TRDJ1; 12 nucleotides agree with TRDD3. This CDR3 is built from 22 residues. Germline V gene lookup returns CDR1 TSWWSYY and CDR2 QGS. Unmatched junction bases numbered 26, after V lost 1 base and J lost 8 bases. The CDR3 loop is CALGERPYAGLLLGDTSAKLIF. CDR3 nucleotide sequence: TGTGCTCTTGGGGAACGCCCCTACGCAGGGCTCTTACTGGGGGATACATCAGCCAAACTCATCTTT.